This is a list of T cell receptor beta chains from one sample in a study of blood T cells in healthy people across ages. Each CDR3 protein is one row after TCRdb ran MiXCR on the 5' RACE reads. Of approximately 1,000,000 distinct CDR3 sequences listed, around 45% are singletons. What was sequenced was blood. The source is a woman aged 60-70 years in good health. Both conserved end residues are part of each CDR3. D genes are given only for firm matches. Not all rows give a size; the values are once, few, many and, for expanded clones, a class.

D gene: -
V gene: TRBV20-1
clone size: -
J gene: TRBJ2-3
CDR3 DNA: TGCAGTTCCCCGGGAGTTCGGGATACGCAGTATTTT
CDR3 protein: CSSPGVRDTQYF

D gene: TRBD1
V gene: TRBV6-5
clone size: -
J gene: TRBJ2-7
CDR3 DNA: TGTGCCAGCAGTTACTCGCAGGGGGTGTACGAGCAGTACTTC
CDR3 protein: CASSYSQGVYEQYF

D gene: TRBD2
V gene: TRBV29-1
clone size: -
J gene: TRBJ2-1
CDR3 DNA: TGCAGCGTTGCTCAAGCTAGCGGATCCTACAATGAGCAGTTCTTC
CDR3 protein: CSVAQASGSYNEQFF

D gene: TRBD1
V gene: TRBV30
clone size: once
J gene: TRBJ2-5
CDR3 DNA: TGTGCCTGGGAAACAACAGGGGTTGGCGAGACCCAGTACTTC
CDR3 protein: CAWETTGVGETQYF

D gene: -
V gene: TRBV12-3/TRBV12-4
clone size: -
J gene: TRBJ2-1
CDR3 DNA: TGTGCCAGCAGTTTAAACTACAATGGGCAGTTCTTC
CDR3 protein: CASSLNYNGQFF

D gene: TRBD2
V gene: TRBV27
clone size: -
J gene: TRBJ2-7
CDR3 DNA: TGTGCCAGCAGTTTATCTCGACTAGCGGGCTACGAGCAGTACTTC
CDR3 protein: CASSLSRLAGYEQYF

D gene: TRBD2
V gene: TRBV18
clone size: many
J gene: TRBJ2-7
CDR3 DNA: TGTGCCAGCTCACCATCAAGCGGGAGTTACGAGCAGTACTTC
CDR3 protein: CASSPSSGSYEQYF

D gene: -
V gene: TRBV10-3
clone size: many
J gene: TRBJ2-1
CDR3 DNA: TGTGCCATCAGTGCGGCAGGGAGGGGGTACAATGAGCAGTTCTTC
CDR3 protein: CAISAAGRGYNEQFF

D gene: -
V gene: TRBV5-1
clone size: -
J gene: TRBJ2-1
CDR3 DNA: TGCGCCAGCAGCTTGACCCCAACAGACCGCTCCTACAATGAGCAGTTCTTC
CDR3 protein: CASSLTPTDRSYNEQFF

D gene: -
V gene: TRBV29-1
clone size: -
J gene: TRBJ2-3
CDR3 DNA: TGCAGCGTTATCTCGGCAGCGGCGCCAGATACGCAGTATTTT
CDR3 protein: CSVISAAAPDTQYF

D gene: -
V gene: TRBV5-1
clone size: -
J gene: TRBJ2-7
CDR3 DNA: TGCGCCAGCAGCCGGGACACAGCCTACGAGCAGTACTTC
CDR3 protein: CASSRDTAYEQYF

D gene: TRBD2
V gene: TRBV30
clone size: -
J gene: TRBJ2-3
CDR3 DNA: TGTGCCTGGACTAGCGGGTCCTCAGATACGCAGTATTTT
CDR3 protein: CAWTSGSSDTQYF

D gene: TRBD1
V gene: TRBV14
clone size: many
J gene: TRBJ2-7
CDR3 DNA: TGTGCCAGCAGCCAAGGTCACGGACAGGGGAAGGGCGAGCAGTACTTC
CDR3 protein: CASSQGHGQGKGEQYF

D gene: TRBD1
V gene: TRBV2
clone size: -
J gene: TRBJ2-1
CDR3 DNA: TGTGCCAGCAGTGCCGGGACAGGGTCGTGGAATGAGCAGTTCTTC
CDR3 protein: CASSAGTGSWNEQFF

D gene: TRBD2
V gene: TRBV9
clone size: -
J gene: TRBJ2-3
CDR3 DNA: TGTGCCAGCAGCGCTAGCGGGAGGTCAGATACGCAGTATTTT
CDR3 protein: CASSASGRSDTQYF

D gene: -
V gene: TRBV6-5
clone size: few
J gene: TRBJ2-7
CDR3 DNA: TGTGCCAGCGCGTCACCTCCGTACGAGCAGTACTTC
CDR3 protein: CASASPPYEQYF

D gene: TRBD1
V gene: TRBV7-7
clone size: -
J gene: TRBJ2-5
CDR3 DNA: TGTGCCAGCAGCCCTTGGCCGGACAGGGCGTCGACCCAGTACTTC
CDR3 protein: CASSPWPDRASTQYF

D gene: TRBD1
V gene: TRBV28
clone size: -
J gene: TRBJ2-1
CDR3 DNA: TGTGCCAGCAGTTTTGGGGACAGGGCAACTCGAGAGCAGTTCTTC
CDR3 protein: CASSFGDRATREQFF

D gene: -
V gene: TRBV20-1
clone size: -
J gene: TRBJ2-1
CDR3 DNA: TGCAGTACGCGGAATAGCGGCAAGACCTACAATGAGCAGTTCTTC
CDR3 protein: CSTRNSGKTYNEQFF

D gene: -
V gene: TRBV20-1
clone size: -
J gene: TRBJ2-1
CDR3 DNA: TGCAGTGCTAGAGAGATAGAGGGGGACTACAATGAGCAGTTCTTC
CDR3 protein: CSAREIEGDYNEQFF

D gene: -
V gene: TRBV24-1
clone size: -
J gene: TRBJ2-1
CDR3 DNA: TGTGCCACCAGTGATGGGGGGTTGCATGAGCAGTTCTTC
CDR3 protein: CATSDGGLHEQFF

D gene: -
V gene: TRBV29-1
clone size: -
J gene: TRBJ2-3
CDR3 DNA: TGCAGCGTTGACGATGGGGAATACACAGATACGCAGTATTTT
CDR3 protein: CSVDDGEYTDTQYF

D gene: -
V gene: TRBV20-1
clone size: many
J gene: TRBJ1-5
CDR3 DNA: TGCAGTGCTTTCCGGGACGGAGATGACAATCAGCCCCAGCATTTT
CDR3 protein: CSAFRDGDDNQPQHF

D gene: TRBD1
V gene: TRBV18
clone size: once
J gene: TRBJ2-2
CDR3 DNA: TGTGCCAGCTCACCGGACAGGGGGCACACCGGGGAGCTGTTTTTT
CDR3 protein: CASSPDRGHTGELFF

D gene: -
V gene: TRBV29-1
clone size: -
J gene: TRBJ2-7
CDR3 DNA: TGCAGCTTTTTGACTGCGGGAACCCACTACGAGCAGTACTTC
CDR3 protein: CSFLTAGTHYEQYF

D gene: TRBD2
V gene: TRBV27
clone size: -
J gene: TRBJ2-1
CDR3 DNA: TGTGCCAGCAGTTTACGGGGACTAGCGGGAGTCCCAGACGATGAGCAGTTCTTC
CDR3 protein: CASSLRGLAGVPDDEQFF

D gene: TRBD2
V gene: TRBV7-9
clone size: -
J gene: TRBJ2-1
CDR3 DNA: TGTGCCAGCAGCCGTCCCTTGGGCGGGAGGGGCGATGAGCAGTTCTTC
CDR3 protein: CASSRPLGGRGDEQFF